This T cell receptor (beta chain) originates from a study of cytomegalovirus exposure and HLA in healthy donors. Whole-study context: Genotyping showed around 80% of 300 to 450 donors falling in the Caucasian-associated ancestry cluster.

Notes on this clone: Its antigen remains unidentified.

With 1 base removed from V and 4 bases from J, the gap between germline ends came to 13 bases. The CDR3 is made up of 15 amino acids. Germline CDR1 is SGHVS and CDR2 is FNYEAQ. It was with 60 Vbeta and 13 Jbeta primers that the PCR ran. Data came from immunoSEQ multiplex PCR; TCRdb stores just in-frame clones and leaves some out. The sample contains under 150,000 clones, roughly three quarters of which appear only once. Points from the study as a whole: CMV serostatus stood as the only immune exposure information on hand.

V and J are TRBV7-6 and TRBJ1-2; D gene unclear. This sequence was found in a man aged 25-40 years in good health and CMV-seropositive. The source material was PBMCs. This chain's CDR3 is CASSLVVESSYGYTF. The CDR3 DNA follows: TGTGCCAGCAGCTTAGTTGTCGAAAGTAGCTATGGCTACACCTTC.